Following are 14 T cell receptor beta chains from one sample sequenced in a study of blood T cells in healthy people across ages. For the second PCR, which ran for roughly 6 to 11 cycles, a sample-barcoded 5' primer and a J-beta primer mix were used. TCRdb independently ran MiXCR on the 5' RACE reads; one entry per CDR3 protein. The sample has roughly 640,000 distinct CDR3 sequences; roughly 31% are singletons. Source material: blood. The source is a woman over 75 in good health.

J is TRBJ1-1 and V is TRBV19, with 8 bases aligning to TRBD1. Germline CDR1 and CDR2: LNHDA and SQIVND (reference sequence). The CDR3 runs 15 residues. With V trimmed by 2 bases and J by 1 base, 3 bases remained unmatched. CDR3 in DNA: TGTGCCAGTAGTATATGGACAGGGCAGAACACTGAAGCTTTCTTT. Translating it yields CASSIWTGQNTEAFF.

Many counts were recorded for this clonotype. This chain links TRBV7-2 with TRBJ1-5; no clear D gene. V was trimmed by 5 bases and J by 1 base, leaving 6 bases between them. CDR3 length: 13 amino acids. From germline, CDR1 is SGHTA and CDR2 FQGNSA. CDR3 region: CASSRWSNQPQHF. DNA for the CDR3: TGTGCCAGCAGCCGATGGAGCAATCAGCCCCAGCATTTT. Complete variable domain (other parts from reference TRBV7-2 and TRBJ1-5): GAGVSQSPSNKVTEKGKDVELRCDPISGHTALYWYRQSLGQGLEFLIYFQGNSAPDKSGLPSDRFSAERTGGSVSTLTIQRTQQEDSAVYLCASSRWSNQPQHFGDGTRLSIL.

The chain couples TRBV7-2 to TRBJ2-3; D gene ambiguous. The CDR3 has 16 amino acids. Trimming left V 5 bases short and J 0 bases short, with 15 bases between. CDR1 and CDR2 (germline): SGHTA, FQGNSA. The DNA of the CDR3 is TGTGCCAGCAGCATCACAAAGGTCTCAAGCACAGATACGCAGTATTTT. This translates into CASSITKVSSTDTQYF.

This chain links TRBV20-1 with TRBJ1-1; 7 bases line up with TRBD1. CDR1 and CDR2 (germline): DFQATT, SNEGSKA (reference sequence). The CDR3 has 13 amino acids. V shed 3 bases and J 8 bases; nucleotides not matched to a gene: 9. In DNA, the CDR3 is TGCAGTGCTAGCAAAACGGGGACAGACGAAGCTTTCTTT. Amino acid sequence: CSASKTGTDEAFF.

In its sample, this clonotype was seen many times. The V gene is TRBV6-6, the J gene TRBJ1-2; D not certain. Germline-derived CDR1 and CDR2 are MNHNY and SVGAGI (reference sequence). The ends were cut back, 4 bases at V and 6 bases at J, with 9 bases in the middle. This CDR3 is built from 12 residues. The CDR3 is CASSFPGDGYTF. CDR3 coding DNA: TGTGCCAGCAGTTTCCCCGGGGATGGCTACACCTTC.

The chain uses TRBV5-4 and TRBJ2-1; D is unclear. Per germline, CDR1 SGHNT and CDR2 YYREEE (reference sequence). The V end lost 1 base, the J end lost 4 bases, and 6 bases lay between the germline ends. The CDR3 length is 13 residues. The CDR3 nucleotides read TGTGCCAGCAGCTTGAAGGTGTACAATGAGCAGTTCTTC. Residues: CASSLKVYNEQFF.

The table lists this clonotype with many counts. This chain uses TRBV7-3 with TRBJ2-3; 10 bases line up with TRBD1. V gave up 4 bases and J gave up 1 base; unmatched junction bases: 8. In germline, CDR1 is SGHTA, CDR2 FQGTGA. The CDR3 spans 17 residues. CDR3 in DNA: TGTGCCAGCAGCTATAAAATTGGGACAGGGGGCACAGATACGCAGTATTTT. This gives the protein CASSYKIGTGGTDTQYF.

CDR3 region: CASSVASGVSSYNEQFF. CDR3 DNA sequence: TGTGCCAGCAGCGTAGCTAGCGGGGTGAGCTCCTACAATGAGCAGTTCTTC. The rearrangement joins TRBV9 to TRBJ2-1; TRBD2 matches at 9 bases. Germline V gives CDR1 SGDLS, CDR2 YYNGEE. The CDR3 spans 17 residues. Trimming took 0 bases from V and 0 from J; bases not matched to a gene: 4.

V and J are TRBV6-1 and TRBJ1-2; 9 nucleotides match TRBD1. In germline, CDR1 is MNHNS, CDR2 SASEGT. The CDR3 has 13 residues. The V segment lost 8 bases and the J segment 9 bases; nucleotides outside the gene matches: 10. In nucleotides, the CDR3 is TGTGCCAGCGCCCGTGGGACAGGGAAGAGCTACACCTTC. Protein: CASARGTGKSYTF.

This chain links TRBV20-1 with TRBJ2-1, with a weak D call TRBD1 (6 bases). In germline, CDR1 is DFQATT, CDR2 SNEGSKA (reference sequence). V lost 1 base and J 7 bases, leaving 17 bases between the germline ends. The CDR3 is 15 amino acids. Here the CDR3 reads CSARGLRTVGNEQFF. CDR3 DNA: TGCAGTGCTAGAGGCCTTAGGACAGTGGGTAATGAGCAGTTCTTC.

Note on this clonotype: A read error is possible here, since a much larger clone lies one base away. The chain uses TRBV10-3 and TRBJ1-2; no clear D gene. V lost 4 bases and J 8 bases, leaving 14 bases between the germline ends. The CDR3 extends over 13 amino acids. Germline loops: CDR1 ENHRY, CDR2 SYGVKD. The CDR3 DNA sequence: TGTGCCATCAGTGTCTCGGGTCCCGGCGGCTACACCTTC. Its protein is CAISVSGPGGYTF.

The rearrangement joins TRBV5-1 to TRBJ2-7, with D perhaps matching TRBD2 (7 bases). Germline-derived CDR1 and CDR2 are SGHRS and YFSETQ. Trimming removed 2 bases at V and 1 base at J, with 13 bases between. The CDR3 spans 15 residues. The CDR3, as DNA: TGCGCCAGCAGCTTCGTGGGGGGGGCTTCCTACGAGCAGTACTTC. Protein product: CASSFVGGASYEQYF.

This chain uses TRBV20-1 with TRBJ2-7, with D maybe TRBD1 (6 bases). The CDR3 sequence is 14 residues long. Trimming removed 6 bases from V and 3 bases from J, with 18 bases in between. CDR1 and CDR2 from the germline V gene are DFQATT and SNEGSKA (reference sequence). The CDR3 protein is CSARSDRMDYEQYF. The CDR3 DNA reads as TGCAGTGCGCGATCTGACAGGATGGACTACGAGCAGTACTTC.

The V call is TRBV11-2, the J call TRBJ1-4; tentatively, D is TRBD1 (6 bases). V was shortened by 4 bases and J by 3 bases, with 15 bases between the two germline ends. The CDR3 is 16 amino acids. Germline loops: CDR1 SGHAT, CDR2 FQNNGV. CDR3 protein: CASSSIFKGANEKLFF. The CDR3 DNA is TGTGCCAGCAGCTCCATTTTTAAGGGGGCTAATGAAAAACTGTTTTTT.